The 2 T cell receptor beta chains in this list originate from one sample, sequenced in a study of blood T cell repertoires in COVID-19. Profiled with immunoSEQ multiplex PCR; TCRdb holds only in-frame clones, not every one. This table has about 220,000 clones, around 81% appearing once. Sequenced input: peripheral blood. These receptors came from a human donor in a cohort sampled during active COVID-19.

This rearrangement joins TRBV28 to TRBJ2-7; 10 bases are a match to TRBD2. V dropped 1 base and J dropped 7; count of bases not matched to a gene: 4. Germline lookup yields CDR1 MDHEN and CDR2 SYDVKM. The CDR3 consists of 14 residues. The CDR3 sequence is CASSLSSGSSEQYF. CDR3 bases: TGTGCCAGCAGTTTATCTAGCGGGAGTAGTGAGCAGTACTTC. The full variable domain, with the rest looked up from reference TRBV28 and TRBJ2-7, is DVKVTQSSRYLVKRTGEKVFLECVQDMDHENMFWYRQDPGLGLRLIYFSYDVKMKEKGDIPEGYSVSREKKERFSLILESASTNQTSMYLCASSLSSGSSEQYFGPGTRLTVT.

The V call is TRBV27, the J call TRBJ1-1; no reliable D call. This CDR3 contains 15 residues. Trimming removed 1 base at V and 4 bases at J, with 13 bases between. The germline CDR1 and CDR2 sequences are MNHEY and SMNVEV (reference sequence). The DNA of the CDR3 is TGTGCCAGCAGTTTATTTCTTCGAGAGGGCACTGAAGCTTTCTTT. As protein: CASSLFLREGTEAFF.